This T cell receptor beta chain was recovered during a study of OX40 agonist ivuxolimab in advanced cancers. Data came from immunoSEQ multiplex PCR; TCRdb stores just in-frame clones and leaves some out. Of some 110,000 clones listed, just under 95% were seen once; the top ten hold 0.15% to 0.16%. This CDR3 region has 14 residues. Germline loops: CDR1 LNHDA, CDR2 SQIVND (reference sequence). Unmatched junction bases numbered 8, after V lost 9 bases and J lost 6 bases. The rearrangement links TRBV19 to TRBJ1-4; TRBD1 agrees at 9 bases. The TCR originated in an adult with an advanced solid tumor such as melanoma, head and neck, liver or kidney cancer. The sample here was CD4+ or CD8+ T cells sorted from blood, taken in a trial of the OX40 agonist ivuxolimab. The CDR3 DNA sequence: TGTGCCAGCCACCGACAGGGGGGGGATGAAAAACTGTTTTTT. Protein sequence: CASHRQGGDEKLFF.